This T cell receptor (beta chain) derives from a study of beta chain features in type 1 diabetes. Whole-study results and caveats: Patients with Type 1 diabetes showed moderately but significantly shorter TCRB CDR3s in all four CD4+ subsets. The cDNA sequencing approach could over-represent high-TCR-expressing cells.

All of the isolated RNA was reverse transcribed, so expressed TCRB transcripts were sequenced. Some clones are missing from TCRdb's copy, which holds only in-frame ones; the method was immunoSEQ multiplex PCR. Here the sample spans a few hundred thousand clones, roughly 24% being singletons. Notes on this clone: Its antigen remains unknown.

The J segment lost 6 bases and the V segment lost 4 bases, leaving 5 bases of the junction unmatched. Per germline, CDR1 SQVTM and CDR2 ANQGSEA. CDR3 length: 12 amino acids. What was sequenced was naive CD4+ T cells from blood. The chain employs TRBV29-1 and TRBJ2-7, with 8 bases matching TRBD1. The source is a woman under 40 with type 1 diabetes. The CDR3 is CSVGTGRAEQYF. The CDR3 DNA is TGCAGCGTTGGGACAGGGCGGGCCGAGCAGTACTTC.